These 5 T cell receptor beta chains were all obtained from the same sample, sequenced in a study of T cells in narcolepsy. Method: immunoSEQ multiplex PCR; TCRdb's copy keeps in-frame clones and lacks some. This table holds tens of thousands of clones, about four fifths found once. The sequenced sample was CD45RA- memory CD4+ T cells from PBMCs. The receptor source for this set is a human donor with narcolepsy.

This chain joins TRBV5-1 and TRBJ1-1; no clear D. CDR3 length equals 15 residues. V lost 0 bases and J 0 bases, leaving 9 bases between the germline ends. From germline, CDR1 is SGHRS and CDR2 YFSETQ. The CDR3 protein is CASSLDGPMNTEAFF. The CDR3 DNA follows: TGCGCCAGCAGCTTGGACGGACCAATGAACACTGAAGCTTTCTTT.

The genes are TRBV10-3 and TRBJ2-2; D call uncertain. V was cut by 6 bases and J by 1 base, with 6 bases left in between. Germline CDR1 and CDR2: ENHRY and SYGVKD. The CDR3 is 13 amino acids. The CDR3 nucleotides read TGTGCCATCAGCCCGGGGAACACCGGGGAGCTGTTTTTT. This encodes CAISPGNTGELFF.

This sequence joins TRBV28 and TRBJ2-7; no clear D gene. V was pared by 5 bases and J by 6 bases, with 17 bases between. CDR1 is MDHEN, CDR2 SYDVKM, per germline. The CDR3 loop spans 14 amino acids. CDR3 sequence (DNA): TGTGCCAGCAGTCTCAACCTTCCCCCCTCCGAGCAGTACTTC. Amino acids: CASSLNLPPSEQYF.

This chain joins TRBV2 and TRBJ1-6; 8 bases are shared with TRBD1. Germline loops: CDR1 SNHLY, CDR2 FYNNEI. The CDR3 is 14 amino acids. V gave up 7 bases and J gave up 9 bases; unmatched junction bases: 8. DNA for the CDR3: TGTGCCAGCACTCGACAGGGGAGTGGTTCACCCCTCCACTTT. This encodes CASTRQGSGSPLHF.

This clone was observed a few times. The rearrangement joins TRBV4-2 to TRBJ2-7; 15 bases map to TRBD2. CDR3 length: 16 amino acids. V shed 6 bases and J 5 bases; nucleotides not matched to a gene: 8. Germline CDR1 is LGHNA and CDR2 is YNFKEQ. Here the CDR3 reads CASSRGLAGGANEQYF. For the CDR3, the DNA is TGTGCCAGCAGTCGAGGACTAGCGGGAGGGGCAAACGAGCAGTACTTC.